In this sample, the clone carrying this T cell receptor beta chain turned up a few times. Its antigen is unknown. A second PCR, run for about 7 to 12 cycles, used a sample-barcoded 5' primer plus a J-beta primer mix. TCRdb reprocessed the 5' RACE reads via MiXCR and lists one record per CDR3 protein. The table has roughly 1.5 million distinct CDR3 sequences, less than 45% seen once. Each donor gave 9.5 to 10 milliliters of peripheral blood. This record belongs to a study of blood T cells in healthy people across ages. General observations from the study: Among long-lived donors, naive CD4+ cells were more numerous and diversity higher than in aged donors. The recorded TCR beta diversity per million T cells decreased in a roughly linear manner with age. One million T cells yielded diversity estimates that were considered underestimates.

Germline V CDR1 and CDR2: SGHTA, FQGNSA. The CDR3 runs 14 residues. V lost 5 bases and J 2 bases, leaving 12 bases between the germline ends. This TCR came from a woman aged 18-29 years in good health. The sample taken for sequencing was blood. The chain is built from TRBV7-2 and TRBJ1-1; TRBD1 might be the D (6 bases). CDR3 coding DNA: TGTGCCAGCAGCCTGGACAGCGGAAACACTGAAGCTTTCTTT. Protein: CASSLDSGNTEAFF.